The 10 T cell receptor beta chains listed next were all sequenced from one sample in a study of tumor T cells in aggressive B-cell lymphoma. The protocol was immunoSEQ multiplex PCR, while the TCRdb copy is restricted to in-frame clones and leaves out a portion. Of about 4,800 clones in the sample, over 75% were seen once. Sequencing was performed on tumor tissue. The receptors originated from an adult with diffuse large B cell lymphoma.

This sequence joins TRBV6-5 and TRBJ2-7; 9 positions match TRBD2. J was trimmed by 4 bases and V by 8 bases; bases with no gene match: 9. The germline gives CDR1 MNHEY, CDR2 SVGAGI. This CDR3 region has 14 residues. CDR3 amino acids: CASGSTSGWYEQYF. The CDR3 bases are TGTGCCAGCGGATCAACTAGCGGGTGGTACGAGCAGTACTTC.

This clone was recorded a few times. J is TRBJ1-4 and V is TRBV19, with D possibly being TRBD1 (6 bases). Trimming took off 3 bases at V and 4 bases at J, with 9 bases between the two ends. The CDR3 length is 14 residues. The germline V gene encodes CDR1 LNHDA and CDR2 SQIVND (reference sequence). The CDR3 loop is CASSIGQLNEKLFF. Written as DNA, the CDR3 is TGTGCCAGTAGTATTGGACAGCTTAATGAAAAACTGTTTTTT. Full variable domain (remainder filled in from reference TRBV19 and TRBJ1-4): DGGITQSPKYLFRKEGQNVTLSCEQNLNHDAMYWYRQDPGQGLRLIYYSQIVNDFQKGDIAEGYSVSREKKESFPLTVTSAQKNPTAFYLCASSIGQLNEKLFFGSGTQLSVL.

The chain employs TRBV5-6 and TRBJ2-3; TRBD2 agrees at 12 bases. There are 17 residues in the CDR3. With 0 bases clipped from V and 5 bases from J, the junction kept 7 bases outside the gene matches. Looked up from germline, CDR1 is SGHDT and CDR2 is YYEEEE. The CDR3: CASSLVWLAGGRDTQYF. The CDR3 DNA sequence: TGTGCCAGCAGCTTGGTCTGGCTAGCGGGAGGGCGAGATACGCAGTATTTT.

Points on this clone: Sequence at one end of the junction differs from germline and may be a read error. The rearrangement uses TRBV11-2 and TRBJ2-1, with 7 bases aligning to TRBD2. Per the germline V gene, CDR1 is SGHAT and CDR2 is FQNNGV. The CDR3 has 14 amino acids. The chain's CDR3 is CASTLLASYNEQFF. In DNA, the CDR3 is TGTGCCAGCACCTTACTAGCGTCCTACAATGAGCAGTTCTTC.

The rearrangement joins TRBV18 to TRBJ1-3, with D perhaps matching TRBD1 (6 bases). The length of the CDR3 is 16 residues. V was cut by 2 bases and J by 0 bases, with 11 bases left in between. Germline V gene lookup returns CDR1 KGHSH and CDR2 LQKENI. The CDR3 DNA reads as TGTGCCAGCTCACCAGACAGGTCCCGCTCTGGAAACACCATATATTTT. Encoded protein: CASSPDRSRSGNTIYF.

The chain combines TRBV6-1 with TRBJ1-6; D remains unclear. Germline CDR1 is MNHNS and CDR2 is SASEGT. V shed 8 bases and J shed 8 bases, with 13 bases lying between them. CDR3 size: 13 residues. CDR3 sequence (DNA): TGTGCCAGCTCCGCCAGCCGGGATTCACCCCTCCACTTT. This codes for CASSASRDSPLHF.

V is TRBV18 and J is TRBJ2-1, with 9 bases matching TRBD2. CDR1 and CDR2 from the germline V gene are KGHSH and LQKENI. With V trimmed by 3 bases and J by 5 bases, 5 bases remained unmatched. CDR3 size: 15 residues. The chain's CDR3 is CASSPRASGDNEQFF. The CDR3 DNA sequence: TGTGCCAGCTCACCCCGGGCTAGCGGGGACAATGAGCAGTTCTTC.

This rearrangement joins TRBV9 to TRBJ1-3; D is unclear. The V gene's germline CDR1 is SGDLS and CDR2 YYNGEE. This CDR3 is 14 amino acids long. V dropped 0 bases and J dropped 0 bases, with 4 bases sitting between them. CDR3 sequence reads: CASSVVDSGNTIYF. The CDR3 DNA reads TGTGCCAGCAGCGTAGTAGACTCTGGAAACACCATATATTTT.

The chain is built from TRBV2 and TRBJ1-5; tentative D call: TRBD1 (6 bases). V was cut by 2 bases and J by 2 bases, with 16 bases left in between. Germline values: CDR1 SNHLY, CDR2 FYNNEI. The CDR3 extends over 17 amino acids. The CDR3 sequence: CASSERWEGEGNQPQHF. In DNA form, the CDR3 reads TGTGCCAGCAGTGAAAGATGGGAGGGGGAGGGCAATCAGCCCCAGCATTTT.

There are a few counts of this clone. This chain uses TRBV10-3 with TRBJ2-3; 8 bases agree with TRBD2. The CDR3 covers 16 residues. Germline lookup yields CDR1 ENHRY and CDR2 SYGVKD. With 5 bases clipped from V and 4 bases from J, the junction kept 11 bases outside the gene matches. The CDR3 DNA is TGTGCCATCAGTTCCTCAGCGGGGGTGGGTGCAGATACGCAGTATTTT. This encodes CAISSSAGVGADTQYF.